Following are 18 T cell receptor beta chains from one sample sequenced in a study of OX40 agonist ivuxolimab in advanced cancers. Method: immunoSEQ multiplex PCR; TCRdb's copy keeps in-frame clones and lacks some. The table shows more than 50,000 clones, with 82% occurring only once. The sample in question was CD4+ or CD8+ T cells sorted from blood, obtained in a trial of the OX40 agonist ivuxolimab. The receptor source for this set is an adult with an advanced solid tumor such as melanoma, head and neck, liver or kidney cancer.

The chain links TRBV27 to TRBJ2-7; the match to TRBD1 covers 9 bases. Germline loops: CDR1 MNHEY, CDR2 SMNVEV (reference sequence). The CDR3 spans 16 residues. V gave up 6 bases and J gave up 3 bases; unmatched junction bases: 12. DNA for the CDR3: TGTGCCAGCAGATCCTGGGACAGGGAAAAAAACTACGAGCAGTACTTC. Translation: CASRSWDREKNYEQYF.

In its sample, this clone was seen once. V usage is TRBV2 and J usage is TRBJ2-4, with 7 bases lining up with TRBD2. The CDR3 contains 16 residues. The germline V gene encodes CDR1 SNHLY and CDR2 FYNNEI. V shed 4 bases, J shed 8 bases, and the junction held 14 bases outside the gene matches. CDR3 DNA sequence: TGTGCCAGCAGTGGGGGGAGGAGACTAGCCTCCCACATTCAGTACTTC. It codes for CASSGGRRLASHIQYF. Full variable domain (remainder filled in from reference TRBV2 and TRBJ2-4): EPEVTQTPSHQVTQMGQEVILRCVPISNHLYFYWYRQILGQKVEFLVSFYNNEISEKSEIFDDQFSVERPDGSNFTLKIRSTKLEDSAMYFCASSGGRRLASHIQYFGAGTRLSVL.

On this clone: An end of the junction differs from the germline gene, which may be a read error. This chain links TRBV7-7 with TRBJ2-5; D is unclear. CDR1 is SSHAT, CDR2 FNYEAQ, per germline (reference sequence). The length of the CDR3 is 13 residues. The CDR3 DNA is TGTGCTAGCAGCTCCTCACCTGGGGAGACCCAGTACTTC. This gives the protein CASSSSPGETQYF.

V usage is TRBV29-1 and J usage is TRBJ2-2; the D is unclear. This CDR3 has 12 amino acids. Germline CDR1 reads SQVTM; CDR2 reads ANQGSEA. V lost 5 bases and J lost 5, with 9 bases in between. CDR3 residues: CSVLYSTGELFF. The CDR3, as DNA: TGCAGCGTTCTCTACTCGACCGGGGAGCTGTTTTTT.

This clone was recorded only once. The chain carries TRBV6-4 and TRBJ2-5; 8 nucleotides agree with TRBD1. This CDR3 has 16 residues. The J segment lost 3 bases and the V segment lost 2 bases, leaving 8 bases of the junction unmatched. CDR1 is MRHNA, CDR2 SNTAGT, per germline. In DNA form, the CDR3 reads TGTGCCAGCAGTGACCAGACAGGGGTCGGGGAAGAGACCCAGTACTTC. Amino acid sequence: CASSDQTGVGEETQYF.

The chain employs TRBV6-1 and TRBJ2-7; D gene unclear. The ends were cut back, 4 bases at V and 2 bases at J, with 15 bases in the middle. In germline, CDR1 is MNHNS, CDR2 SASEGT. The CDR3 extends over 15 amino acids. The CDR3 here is CASSASDIPAYEQYF. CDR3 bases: TGTGCCAGCAGTGCATCAGACATACCGGCCTACGAGCAGTACTTC.

The CDR3 sequence is CASSDRGQDYYGYTF. In DNA, the CDR3 is TGCGCCAGCAGTGATCGGGGGCAGGACTACTATGGCTACACCTTC. The rearrangement links TRBV10-2 to TRBJ1-2, with D perhaps matching TRBD1 (6 bases). CDR1 and CDR2 (germline): WSHSY, SAAADI. CDR3 size: 15 residues. V was cut by 3 bases and J by 3 bases, with 14 bases left in between.

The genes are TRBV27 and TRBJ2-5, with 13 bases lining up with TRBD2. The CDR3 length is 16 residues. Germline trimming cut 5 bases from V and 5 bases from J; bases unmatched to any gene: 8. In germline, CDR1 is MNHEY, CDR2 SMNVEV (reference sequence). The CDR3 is CASSGLAGESGETQYF. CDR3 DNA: TGTGCCAGCAGTGGACTAGCGGGAGAGTCAGGGGAGACCCAGTACTTC.

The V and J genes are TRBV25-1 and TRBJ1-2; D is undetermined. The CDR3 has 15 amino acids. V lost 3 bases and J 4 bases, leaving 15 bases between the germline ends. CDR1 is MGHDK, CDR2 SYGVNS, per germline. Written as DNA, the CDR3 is TGTGCCAGCAGTGATAACCGGGCCCTTAGCTATGGCTACACCTTC. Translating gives CASSDNRALSYGYTF.

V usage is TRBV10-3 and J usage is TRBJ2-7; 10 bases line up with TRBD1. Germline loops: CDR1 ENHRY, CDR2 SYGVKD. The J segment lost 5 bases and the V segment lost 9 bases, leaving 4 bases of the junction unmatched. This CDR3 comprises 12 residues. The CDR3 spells CAMGQGMDEQYF. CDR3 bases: TGTGCCATGGGACAGGGGATGGACGAGCAGTACTTC.

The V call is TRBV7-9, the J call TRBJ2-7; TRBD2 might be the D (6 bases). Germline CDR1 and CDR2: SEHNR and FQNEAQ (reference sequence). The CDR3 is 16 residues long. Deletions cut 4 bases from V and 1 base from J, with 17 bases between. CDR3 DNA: TGTGCCAGCAGCTCCAGCGGACGGGGGTCGTCCTACGAGCAGTACTTC. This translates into CASSSSGRGSSYEQYF.

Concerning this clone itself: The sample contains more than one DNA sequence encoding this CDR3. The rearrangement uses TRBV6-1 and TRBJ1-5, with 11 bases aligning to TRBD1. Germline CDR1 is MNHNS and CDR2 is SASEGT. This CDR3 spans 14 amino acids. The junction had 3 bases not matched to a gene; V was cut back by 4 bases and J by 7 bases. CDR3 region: CASSGGQGEQPQHF. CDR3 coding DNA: TGTGCCAGCAGTGGGGGACAGGGGGAGCAGCCCCAGCATTTT.

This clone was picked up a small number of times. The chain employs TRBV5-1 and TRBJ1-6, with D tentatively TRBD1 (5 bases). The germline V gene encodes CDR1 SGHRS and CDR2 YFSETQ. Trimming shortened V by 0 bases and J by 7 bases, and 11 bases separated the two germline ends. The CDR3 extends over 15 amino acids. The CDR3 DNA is TGCGCCAGCAGCTTGGATGGGGCCACCAATTCACCCCTCCACTTT. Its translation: CASSLDGATNSPLHF.

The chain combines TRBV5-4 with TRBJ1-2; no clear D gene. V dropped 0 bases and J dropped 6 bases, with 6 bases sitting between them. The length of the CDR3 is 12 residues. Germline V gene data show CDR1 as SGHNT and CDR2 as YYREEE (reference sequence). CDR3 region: CASSLARNGYTF. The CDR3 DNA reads TGTGCCAGCAGCTTGGCCAGAAATGGCTACACCTTC.

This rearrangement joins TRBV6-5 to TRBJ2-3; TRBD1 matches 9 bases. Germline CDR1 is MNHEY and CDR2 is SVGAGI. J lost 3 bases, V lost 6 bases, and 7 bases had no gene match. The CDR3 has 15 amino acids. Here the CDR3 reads CASRRGTGTTDTQYF. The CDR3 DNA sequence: TGTGCCAGCAGACGGGGGACAGGGACGACAGATACGCAGTATTTT.

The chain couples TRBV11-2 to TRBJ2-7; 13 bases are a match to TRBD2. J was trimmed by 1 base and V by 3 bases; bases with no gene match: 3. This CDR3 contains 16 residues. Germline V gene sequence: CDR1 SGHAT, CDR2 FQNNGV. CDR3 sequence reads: CASSLGLAGTSYEQYF. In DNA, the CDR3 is TGTGCCAGCAGCTTGGGACTAGCGGGAACATCCTACGAGCAGTACTTC.

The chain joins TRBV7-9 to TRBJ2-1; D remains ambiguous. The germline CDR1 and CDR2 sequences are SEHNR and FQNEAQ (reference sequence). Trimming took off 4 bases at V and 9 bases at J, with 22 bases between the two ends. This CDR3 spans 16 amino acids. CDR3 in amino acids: CASSYVPGLTVVEQFF. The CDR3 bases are TGTGCCAGCAGCTACGTGCCGGGCCTAACCGTGGTTGAGCAGTTCTTC. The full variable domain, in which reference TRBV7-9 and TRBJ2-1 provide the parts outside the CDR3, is DTGVSQNPRHKITKRGQNVTFRCDPISEHNRLYWYRQTLGQGPEFLTYFQNEAQLEKSRLLSDRFSAERPKGSFSTLEIQRTEQGDSAMYLCASSYVPGLTVVEQFFGPGTRLTVL.

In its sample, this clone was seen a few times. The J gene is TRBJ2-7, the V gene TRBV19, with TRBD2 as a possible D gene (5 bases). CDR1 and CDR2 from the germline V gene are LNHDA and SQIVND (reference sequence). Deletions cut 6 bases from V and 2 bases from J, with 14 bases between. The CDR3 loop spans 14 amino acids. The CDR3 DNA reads TGTGCCAGTAGAGGTATTGTAGCGCCCTACGAGCAGTACTTC. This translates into CASRGIVAPYEQYF.